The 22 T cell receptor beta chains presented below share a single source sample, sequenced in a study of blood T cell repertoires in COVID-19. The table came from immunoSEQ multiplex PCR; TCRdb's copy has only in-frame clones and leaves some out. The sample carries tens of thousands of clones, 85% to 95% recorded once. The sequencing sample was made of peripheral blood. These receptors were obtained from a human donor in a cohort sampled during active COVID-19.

The CDR3 DNA follows: TGTGCCAGCAGCCCCGTTCTGAGCGGGAGCCCAGGCGAGCAGTACTTC. The encoded protein is CASSPVLSGSPGEQYF. This chain joins TRBV28 and TRBJ2-7; TRBD2 matches 8 bases. CDR1 is MDHEN, CDR2 SYDVKM, per germline. Trimming removed 6 bases from V and 6 bases from J; junction bases left unmatched: 16. This CDR3 contains 16 residues.

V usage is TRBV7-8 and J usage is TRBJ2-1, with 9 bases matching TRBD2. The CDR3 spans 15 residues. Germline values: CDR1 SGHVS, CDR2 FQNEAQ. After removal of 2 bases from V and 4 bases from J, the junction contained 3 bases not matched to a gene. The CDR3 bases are TGTGCCAGCAGCTTACCCGCGGGAGGGTACAATGAGCAGTTCTTC. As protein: CASSLPAGGYNEQFF. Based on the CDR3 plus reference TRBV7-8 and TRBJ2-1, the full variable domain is GAGVSQSPRYKVAKRGQDVALRCDPISGHVSLFWYQQALGQGPEFLTYFQNEAQLDKSGLPSDRFFAERPEGSVSTLKIQRTQQEDSAVYLCASSLPAGGYNEQFFGPGTRLTVL.

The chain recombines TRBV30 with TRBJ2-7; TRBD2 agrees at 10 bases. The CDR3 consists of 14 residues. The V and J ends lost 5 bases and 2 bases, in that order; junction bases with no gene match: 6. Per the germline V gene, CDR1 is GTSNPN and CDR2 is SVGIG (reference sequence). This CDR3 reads CAWGSGRAPYEQYF. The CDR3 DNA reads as TGTGCCTGGGGAAGCGGGAGGGCCCCCTACGAGCAGTACTTC.

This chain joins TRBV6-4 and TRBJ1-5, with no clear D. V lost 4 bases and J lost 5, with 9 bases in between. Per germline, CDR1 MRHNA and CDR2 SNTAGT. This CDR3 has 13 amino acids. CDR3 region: CASSVAVDQPQHF. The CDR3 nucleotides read TGTGCCAGCAGTGTCGCAGTTGATCAGCCCCAGCATTTT.

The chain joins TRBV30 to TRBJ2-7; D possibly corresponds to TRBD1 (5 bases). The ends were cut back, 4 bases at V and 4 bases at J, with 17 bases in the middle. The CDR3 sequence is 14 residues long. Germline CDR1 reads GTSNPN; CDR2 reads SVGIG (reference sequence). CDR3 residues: CAWNTVGAAYEQYF. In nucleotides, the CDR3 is TGTGCCTGGAACACCGTTGGGGCAGCGTACGAGCAGTACTTC. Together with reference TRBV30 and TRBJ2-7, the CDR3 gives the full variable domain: SQTIHQWPATLVQPVGSPLSLECTVEGTSNPNLYWYRQAAGRGLQLLFYSVGIGQISSEVPQNLSASRPQDRQFILSSKKLLLSDSGFYLCAWNTVGAAYEQYFGPGTRLTVT.

CDR3 sequence reads: CASSLVSSGTSYEQYF. The CDR3 coding sequence is TGTGCCAGCAGCTTAGTCTCCTCCGGGACTAGCTACGAGCAGTACTTC. The chain employs TRBV7-6 and TRBJ2-7, with 8 bases lining up with TRBD2. Germline V gene sequence: CDR1 SGHVS, CDR2 FNYEAQ. J lost 3 bases, V lost 1 base, and 8 bases had no gene match. This CDR3 has 16 amino acids.

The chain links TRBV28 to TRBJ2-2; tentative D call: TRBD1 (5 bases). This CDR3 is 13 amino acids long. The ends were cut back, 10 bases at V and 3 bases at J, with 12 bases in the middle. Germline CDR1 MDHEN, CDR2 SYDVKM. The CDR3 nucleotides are TGTGCCACCGCCCGACAGTACACCGGGGAGCTGTTTTTT. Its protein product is CATARQYTGELFF.

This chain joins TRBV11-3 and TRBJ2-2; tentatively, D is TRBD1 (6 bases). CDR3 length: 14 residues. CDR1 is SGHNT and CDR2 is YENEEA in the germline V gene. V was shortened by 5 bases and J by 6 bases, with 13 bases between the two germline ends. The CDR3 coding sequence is TGTGCCAGCAGCCCTAGGGGGTCCGCCGGGGAGCTGTTTTTT. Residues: CASSPRGSAGELFF.

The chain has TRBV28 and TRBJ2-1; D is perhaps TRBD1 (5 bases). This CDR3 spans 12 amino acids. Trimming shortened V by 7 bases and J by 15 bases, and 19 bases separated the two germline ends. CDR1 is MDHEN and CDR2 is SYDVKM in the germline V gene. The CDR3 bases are TGTGCCAGCACCCTGGGGCCAGGCAGCCCGTTCTTC. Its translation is CASTLGPGSPFF.

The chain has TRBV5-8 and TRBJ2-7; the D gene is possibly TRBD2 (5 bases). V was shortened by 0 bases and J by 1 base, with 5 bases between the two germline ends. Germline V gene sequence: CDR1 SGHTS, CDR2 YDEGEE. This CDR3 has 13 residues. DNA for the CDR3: TGTGCCAGCAGCTTGGGGGAGTCCTACGAGCAGTACTTC. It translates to CASSLGESYEQYF.

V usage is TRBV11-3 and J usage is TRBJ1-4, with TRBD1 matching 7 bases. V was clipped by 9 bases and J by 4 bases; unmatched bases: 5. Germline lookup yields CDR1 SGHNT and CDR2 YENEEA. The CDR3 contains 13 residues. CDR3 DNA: TGTGCCAGAAGGGGACAGCTTAATGAAAAACTGTTTTTT. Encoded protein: CARRGQLNEKLFF.

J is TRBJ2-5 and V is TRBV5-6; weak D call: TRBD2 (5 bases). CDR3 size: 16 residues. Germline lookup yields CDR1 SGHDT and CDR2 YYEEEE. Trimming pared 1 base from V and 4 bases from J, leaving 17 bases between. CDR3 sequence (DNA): TGTGCCAGCAGCTTGTTATTCGGGGATTTAGGAGAGACCCAGTACTTC. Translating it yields CASSLLFGDLGETQYF.

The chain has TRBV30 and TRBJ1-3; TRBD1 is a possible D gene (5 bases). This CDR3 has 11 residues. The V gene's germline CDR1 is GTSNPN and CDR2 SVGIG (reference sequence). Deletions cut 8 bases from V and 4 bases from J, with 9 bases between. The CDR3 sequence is CAGTSGNTIYF. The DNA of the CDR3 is TGTGCCGGGACGTCCGGAAACACCATATATTTT.

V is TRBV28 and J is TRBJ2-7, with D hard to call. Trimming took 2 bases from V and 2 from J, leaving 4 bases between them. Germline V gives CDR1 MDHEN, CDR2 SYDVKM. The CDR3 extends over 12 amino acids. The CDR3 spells CASSLTAYEQYF. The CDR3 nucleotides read TGTGCCAGCAGTTTAACGGCCTACGAGCAGTACTTC.

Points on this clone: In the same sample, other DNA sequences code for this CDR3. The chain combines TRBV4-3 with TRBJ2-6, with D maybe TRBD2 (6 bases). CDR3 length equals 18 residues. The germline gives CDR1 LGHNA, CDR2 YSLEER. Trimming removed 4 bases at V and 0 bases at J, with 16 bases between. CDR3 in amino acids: CASSPLEGGISGANVLTF. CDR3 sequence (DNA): TGCGCCAGCAGCCCCCTAGAGGGAGGAATCTCTGGGGCCAACGTCCTGACTTTC.

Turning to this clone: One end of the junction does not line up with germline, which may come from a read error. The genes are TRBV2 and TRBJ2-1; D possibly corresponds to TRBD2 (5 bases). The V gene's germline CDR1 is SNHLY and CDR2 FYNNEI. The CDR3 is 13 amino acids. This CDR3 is CATSNGVQVEQFF. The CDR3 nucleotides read TGTGCCACCAGTAACGGGGTCCAGGTTGAGCAGTTCTTC.

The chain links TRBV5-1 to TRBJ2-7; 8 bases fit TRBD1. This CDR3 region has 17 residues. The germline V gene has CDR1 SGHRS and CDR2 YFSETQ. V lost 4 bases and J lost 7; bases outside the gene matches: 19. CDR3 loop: CASSVAPSDRDRGEQYF. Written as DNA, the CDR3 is TGCGCCAGCAGCGTGGCCCCCTCGGACAGGGACCGAGGGGAGCAGTACTTC.

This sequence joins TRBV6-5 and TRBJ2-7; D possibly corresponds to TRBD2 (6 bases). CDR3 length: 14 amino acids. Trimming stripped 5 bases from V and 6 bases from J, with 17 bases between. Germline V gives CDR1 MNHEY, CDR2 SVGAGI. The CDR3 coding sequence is TGTGCCAGCAGTCCCCCAGGAGGGAGTCGCGAGCAGTACTTC. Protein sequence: CASSPPGGSREQYF.

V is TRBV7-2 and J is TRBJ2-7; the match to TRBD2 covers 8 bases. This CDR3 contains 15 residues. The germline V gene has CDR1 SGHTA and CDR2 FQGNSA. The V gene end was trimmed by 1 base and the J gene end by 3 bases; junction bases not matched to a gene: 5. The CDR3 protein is CASSLEASGYYEQYF. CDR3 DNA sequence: TGTGCCAGCAGCTTAGAGGCTAGCGGGTACTACGAGCAGTACTTC.

CDR3 in DNA: TGTGCCAGCAGTGCCTCAACCGGGAAGGGGGCCGAAAAACTGTTTTTT. Its translation is CASSASTGKGAEKLFF. The V and J genes are TRBV28 and TRBJ1-4; the match to TRBD1 covers 7 bases. J gave up 8 bases and V 5 bases, and 14 bases lay outside the gene matches. Germline-derived CDR1 and CDR2 are MDHEN and SYDVKM. The CDR3 runs 16 residues.

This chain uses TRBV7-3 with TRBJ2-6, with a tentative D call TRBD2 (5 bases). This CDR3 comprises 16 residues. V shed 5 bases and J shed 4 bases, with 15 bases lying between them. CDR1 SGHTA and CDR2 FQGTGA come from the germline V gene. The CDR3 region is CASSPRGPSGANVLTF. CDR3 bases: TGTGCCAGCAGCCCTCGAGGGCCATCAGGGGCCAACGTCCTGACTTTC. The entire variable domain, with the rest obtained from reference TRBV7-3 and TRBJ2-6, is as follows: GAGVSQTPSNKVTEKGKYVELRCDPISGHTALYWYRQSLGQGPEFLIYFQGTGAADDSGLPNDRFFAVRPEGSVSTLKIQRTERGDSAVYLCASSPRGPSGANVLTFGAGSRLTVL.

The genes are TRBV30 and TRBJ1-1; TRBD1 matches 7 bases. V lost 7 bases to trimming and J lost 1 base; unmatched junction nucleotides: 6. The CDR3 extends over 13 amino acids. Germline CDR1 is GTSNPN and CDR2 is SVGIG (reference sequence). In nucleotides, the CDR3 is TGTGCCTCGCGACAGGGAAGGAACACTGAAGCTTTCTTT. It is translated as CASRQGRNTEAFF.